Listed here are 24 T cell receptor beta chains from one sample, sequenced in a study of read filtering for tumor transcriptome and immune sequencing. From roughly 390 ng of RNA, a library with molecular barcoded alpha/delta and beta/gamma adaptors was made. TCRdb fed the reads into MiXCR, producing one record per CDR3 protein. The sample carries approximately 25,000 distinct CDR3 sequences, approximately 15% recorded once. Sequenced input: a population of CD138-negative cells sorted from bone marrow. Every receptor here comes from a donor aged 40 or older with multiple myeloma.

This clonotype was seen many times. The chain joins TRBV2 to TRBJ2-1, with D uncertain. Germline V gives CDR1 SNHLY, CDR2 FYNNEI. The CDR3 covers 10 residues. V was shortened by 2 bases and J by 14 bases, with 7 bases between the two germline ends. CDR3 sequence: CASSEIRKFF. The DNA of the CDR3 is TGTGCCAGCAGTGAAATCCGGAAGTTCTTC.

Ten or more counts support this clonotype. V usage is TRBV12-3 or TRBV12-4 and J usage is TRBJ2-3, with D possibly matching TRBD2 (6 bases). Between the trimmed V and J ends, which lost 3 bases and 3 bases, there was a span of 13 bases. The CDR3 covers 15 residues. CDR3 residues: CASSFGGSRTDTQYF. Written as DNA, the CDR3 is TGTGCCAGCAGTTTCGGAGGGAGCAGGACAGATACGCAGTATTTT.

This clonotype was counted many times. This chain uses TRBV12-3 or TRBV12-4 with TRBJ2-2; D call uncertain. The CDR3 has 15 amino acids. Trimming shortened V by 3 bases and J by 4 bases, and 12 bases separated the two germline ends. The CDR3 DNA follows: TGTGCCAGCAGTTTCGGTCATCTGAGCACCGGGGAGCTGTTTTTT. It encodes CASSFGHLSTGELFF.

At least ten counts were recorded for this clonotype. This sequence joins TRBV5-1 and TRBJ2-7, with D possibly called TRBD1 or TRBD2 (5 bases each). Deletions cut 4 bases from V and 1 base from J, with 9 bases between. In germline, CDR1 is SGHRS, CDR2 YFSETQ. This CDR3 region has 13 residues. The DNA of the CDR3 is TGCGCCAGCAGCAGGGACGGATCCTACGAGCAGTACTTC. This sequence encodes CASSRDGSYEQYF.

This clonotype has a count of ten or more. Here the CDR3 DNA reads TGTGCCAGCAGTTACCTGTGGGGGGCATTCCACGAGCAGTACTTC. It yields the protein CASSYLWGAFHEQYF. The rearrangement joins TRBV6-5 to TRBJ2-7; D could derive from TRBD1 or TRBD2 (6 bases each). Germline CDR1 and CDR2: MNHEY and SVGAGI. This CDR3 spans 15 amino acids. V lost 2 bases and J lost 5, with 16 bases in between.

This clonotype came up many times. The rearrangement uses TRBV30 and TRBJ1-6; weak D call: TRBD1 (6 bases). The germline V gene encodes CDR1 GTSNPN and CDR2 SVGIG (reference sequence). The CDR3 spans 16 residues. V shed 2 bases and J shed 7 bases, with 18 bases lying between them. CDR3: CAWSLYGQRGNSPLHF. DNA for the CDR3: TGTGCCTGGAGTTTATATGGACAGCGGGGAAATTCACCCCTCCACTTT.

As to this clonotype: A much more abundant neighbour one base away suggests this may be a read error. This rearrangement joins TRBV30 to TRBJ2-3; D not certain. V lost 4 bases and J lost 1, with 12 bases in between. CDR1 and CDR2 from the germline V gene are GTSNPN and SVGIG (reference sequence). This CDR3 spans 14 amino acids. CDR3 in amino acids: CAWNVRGGTDTQYF. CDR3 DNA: TGTGCCTGGAATGTCCGTGGGGGCACAGATACGCAGTATTTT.

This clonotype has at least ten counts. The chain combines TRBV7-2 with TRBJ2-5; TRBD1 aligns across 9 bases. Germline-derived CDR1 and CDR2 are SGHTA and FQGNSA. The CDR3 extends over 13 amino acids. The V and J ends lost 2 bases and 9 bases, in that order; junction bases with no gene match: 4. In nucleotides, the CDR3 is TGTGCCAGCAGCTTACAACAGGGGGCGGCCCAGTACTTC. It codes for CASSLQQGAAQYF.

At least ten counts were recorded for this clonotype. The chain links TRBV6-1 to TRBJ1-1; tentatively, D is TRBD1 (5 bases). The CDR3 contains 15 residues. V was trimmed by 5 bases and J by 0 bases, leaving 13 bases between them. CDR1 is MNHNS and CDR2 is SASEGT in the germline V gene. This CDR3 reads CASSPQGFLNTEAFF. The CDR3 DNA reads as TGTGCCAGCAGTCCCCAGGGATTTCTGAACACTGAAGCTTTCTTT.

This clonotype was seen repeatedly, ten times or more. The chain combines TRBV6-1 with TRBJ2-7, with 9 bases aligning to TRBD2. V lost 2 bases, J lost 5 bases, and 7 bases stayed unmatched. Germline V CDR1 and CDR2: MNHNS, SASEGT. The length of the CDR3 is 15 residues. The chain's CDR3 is CASSEIAGVADEQYF. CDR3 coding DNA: TGTGCCAGCAGTGAAATAGCGGGAGTAGCAGACGAGCAGTACTTC.

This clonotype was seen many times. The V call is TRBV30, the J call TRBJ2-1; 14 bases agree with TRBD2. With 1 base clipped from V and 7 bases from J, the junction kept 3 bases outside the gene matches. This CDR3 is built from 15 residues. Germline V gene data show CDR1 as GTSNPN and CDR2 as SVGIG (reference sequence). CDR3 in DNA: TGTGCCTGGAGTGGGACTAGCGGGAGGACAAATGAGCAGTTCTTC. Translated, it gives CAWSGTSGRTNEQFF. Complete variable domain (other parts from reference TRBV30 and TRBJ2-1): SQTIHQWPATLVQPVGSPLSLECTVEGTSNPNLYWYRQAAGRGLQLLFYSVGIGQISSEVPQNLSASRPQDRQFILSSKKLLLSDSGFYLCAWSGTSGRTNEQFFGPGTRLTVL.

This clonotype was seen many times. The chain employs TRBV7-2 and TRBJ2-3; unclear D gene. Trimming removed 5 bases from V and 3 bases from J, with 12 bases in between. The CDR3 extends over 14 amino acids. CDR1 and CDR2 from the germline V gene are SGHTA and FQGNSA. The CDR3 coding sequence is TGTGCCAGCAGCCCGTTGAGCAAGACAGATACGCAGTATTTT. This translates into CASSPLSKTDTQYF.

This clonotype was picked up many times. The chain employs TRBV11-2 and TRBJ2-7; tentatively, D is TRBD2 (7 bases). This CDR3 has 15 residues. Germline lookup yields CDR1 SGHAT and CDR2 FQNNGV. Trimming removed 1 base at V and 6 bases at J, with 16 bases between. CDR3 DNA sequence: TGTGCCAGCAGCTTAGGGGGGGGCAGGATCGGCGAGCAGTACTTC. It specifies CASSLGGGRIGEQYF.

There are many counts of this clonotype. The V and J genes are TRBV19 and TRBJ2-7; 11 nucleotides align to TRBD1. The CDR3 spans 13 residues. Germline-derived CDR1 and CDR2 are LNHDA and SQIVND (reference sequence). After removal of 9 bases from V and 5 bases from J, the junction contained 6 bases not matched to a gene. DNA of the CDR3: TGTGCCAGCCAAGGGGACAGGGGGAACGAGCAGTACTTC. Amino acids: CASQGDRGNEQYF.

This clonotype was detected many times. The CDR3 here is CASSQLPVSETQYF. The CDR3 nucleotides read TGTGCCAGCAGTCAGTTACCCGTCAGCGAGACCCAGTACTTC. The chain recombines TRBV27 with TRBJ2-5; unclear D gene. The CDR3 covers 14 residues. Between the trimmed V and J ends, which lost 5 bases and 5 bases, there was a span of 15 bases. Germline V CDR1 and CDR2: MNHEY, SMNVEV (reference sequence).

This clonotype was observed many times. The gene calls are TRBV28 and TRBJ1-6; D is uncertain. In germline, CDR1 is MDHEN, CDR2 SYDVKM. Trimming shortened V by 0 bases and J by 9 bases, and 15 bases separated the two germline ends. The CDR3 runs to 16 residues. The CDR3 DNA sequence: TGTGCCAGCAGTTTATGCTCCTACCCAAAGGGTTCACCCCTCCACTTT. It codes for CASSLCSYPKGSPLHF.

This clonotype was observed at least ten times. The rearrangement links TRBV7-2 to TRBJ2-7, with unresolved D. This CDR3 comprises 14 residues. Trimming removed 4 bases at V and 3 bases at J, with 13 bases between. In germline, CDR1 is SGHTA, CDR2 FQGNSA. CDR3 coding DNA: TGTGCCAGCAGCTCCTGGACCTCATTCTACGAGCAGTACTTC. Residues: CASSSWTSFYEQYF.

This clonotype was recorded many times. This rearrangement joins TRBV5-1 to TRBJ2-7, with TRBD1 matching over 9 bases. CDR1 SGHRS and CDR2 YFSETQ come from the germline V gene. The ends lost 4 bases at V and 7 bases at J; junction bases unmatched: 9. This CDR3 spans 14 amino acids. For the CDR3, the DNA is TGCGCCAGCAGCCAAGGGACAGGGACGCGGGAGCAGTACTTC. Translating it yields CASSQGTGTREQYF.

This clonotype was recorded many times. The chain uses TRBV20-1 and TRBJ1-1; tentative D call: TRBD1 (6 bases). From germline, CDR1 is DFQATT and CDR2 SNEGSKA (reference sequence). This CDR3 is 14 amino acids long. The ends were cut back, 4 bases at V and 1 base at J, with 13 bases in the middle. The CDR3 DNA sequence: TGCAGTGCTACTAACAGGGCACCGAACACTGAAGCTTTCTTT. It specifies CSATNRAPNTEAFF.

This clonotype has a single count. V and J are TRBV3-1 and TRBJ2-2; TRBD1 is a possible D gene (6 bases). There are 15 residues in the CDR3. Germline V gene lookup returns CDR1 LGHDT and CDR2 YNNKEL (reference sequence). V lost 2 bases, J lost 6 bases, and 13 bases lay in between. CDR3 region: CASSQTGYHSGELFF. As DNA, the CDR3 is TGTGCCAGCAGCCAAACAGGGTATCATTCCGGGGAGCTGTTTTTT.

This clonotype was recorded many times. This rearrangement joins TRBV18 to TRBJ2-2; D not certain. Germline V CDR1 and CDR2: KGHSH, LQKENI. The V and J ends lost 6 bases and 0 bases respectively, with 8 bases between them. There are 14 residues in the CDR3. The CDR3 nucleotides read TGTGCCAGCTCTGTCCGCGCGAACACCGGGGAGCTGTTTTTT. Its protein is CASSVRANTGELFF.

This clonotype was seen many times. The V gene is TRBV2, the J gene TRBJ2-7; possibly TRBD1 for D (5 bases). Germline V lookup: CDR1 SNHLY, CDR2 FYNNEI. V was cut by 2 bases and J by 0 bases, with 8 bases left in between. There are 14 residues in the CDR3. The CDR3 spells CASSERGSSYEQYF. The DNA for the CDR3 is TGTGCCAGCAGTGAAAGGGGCAGCTCCTACGAGCAGTACTTC. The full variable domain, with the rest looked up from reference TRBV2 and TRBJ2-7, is EPEVTQTPSHQVTQMGQEVILRCVPISNHLYFYWYRQILGQKVEFLVSFYNNEISEKSEIFDDQFSVERPDGSNFTLKIRSTKLEDSAMYFCASSERGSSYEQYFGPGTRLTVT.

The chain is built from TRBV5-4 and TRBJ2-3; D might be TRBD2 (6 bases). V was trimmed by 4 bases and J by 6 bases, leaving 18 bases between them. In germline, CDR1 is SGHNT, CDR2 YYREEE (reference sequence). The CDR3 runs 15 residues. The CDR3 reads CASSPGRDPPDTQYF. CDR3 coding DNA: TGTGCCAGCAGCCCCGGGCGGGACCCTCCCGATACGCAGTATTTT.

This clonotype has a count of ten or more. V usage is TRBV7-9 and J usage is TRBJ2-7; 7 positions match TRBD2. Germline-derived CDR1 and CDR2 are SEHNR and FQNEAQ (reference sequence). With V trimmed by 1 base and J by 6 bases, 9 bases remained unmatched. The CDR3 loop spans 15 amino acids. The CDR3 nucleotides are TGTGCCAGCAGCTTAGGGGGGGGAGATCTAGGCGAGCAGTACTTC. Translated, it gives CASSLGGGDLGEQYF.